The 18 T cell receptor beta chains given below trace back to one sample, sequenced in a study of T cell responses to AZD1222 COVID-19 vaccine (dated by TCRdb to the early 2020s). What the time point label conveys for this sample: baseline before first vaccination. The library was made by the immunoSEQ multiplex PCR assay. TCRdb mirrors the immuneACCESS table, restricted to in-frame sequences. Some clones are absent from its copies; in checked studies, under half trace to an unresolved V gene, and the reason for the others is unknown. This sample lists approximately 160,000 clones; 90% were detected once. Jointly, the top ten make up 1.5% of the sample. The sample in question was peripheral blood, obtained on day 0 of AZD1222 vaccination. The receptors originated from an adult in good health.

The J gene is TRBJ2-3, the V gene TRBV6-2 or TRBV6-3; the D is unclear. This CDR3 has 14 residues. V lost 5 bases and J lost 2, with 11 bases in between. Germline CDR1 reads MNHEY; CDR2 reads SVGEGT. The CDR3 nucleotides are TGTGCCAGCAGTCTATGGGCTCACACAGATACGCAGTATTTT. This encodes CASSLWAHTDTQYF.

The chain is built from TRBV4-1 and TRBJ1-6; no clear D. In germline, CDR1 is MGHRA, CDR2 YSYEKL. This CDR3 region has 16 residues. Trimming took off 1 base at V and 7 bases at J, with 14 bases between the two ends. The CDR3 sequence: CASSQGSWEVNSPLHF. The CDR3 DNA sequence: TGCGCCAGCAGCCAAGGGAGTTGGGAGGTAAATTCACCCCTCCACTTT.

A word on this clone: This sample also contains other DNA sequences that code for the same CDR3. This sequence joins TRBV11-3 and TRBJ1-3; no reliable D call. The CDR3 loop spans 13 amino acids. Germline V gene data show CDR1 as SGHNT and CDR2 as YENEEA. The ends were cut back, 5 bases at V and 1 base at J, with 6 bases in the middle. CDR3 DNA sequence: TGTGCCAGCAGCCTGGGATCTGGAAACACCATATATTTT. It translates to CASSLGSGNTIYF.

This sequence joins TRBV3-1 (or the pseudogene TRBV3-2) and TRBJ1-5; no clear D. V gave up 4 bases and J gave up 7 bases, with 14 bases separating them. The CDR3 is 14 amino acids. Germline V gene sequence: CDR1 LGHDT, CDR2 YNNKEL (reference sequence). DNA for the CDR3: TGTGCCAGCAGCCCCATGAGGCAGAACCAGCCCCAGCATTTT. Its protein product is CASSPMRQNQPQHF.

The rearrangement links TRBV2 to TRBJ1-1, with a tentative D call TRBD1 (6 bases). CDR3 length: 13 residues. Germline assignment: CDR1 SNHLY and CDR2 FYNNEI. Trimming left V 2 bases short and J 8 bases short, with 12 bases between. The CDR3 protein is CASSEPGTPEAFF. CDR3 coding DNA: TGTGCCAGCAGTGAACCCGGGACACCAGAAGCTTTCTTT. Using reference TRBV2 and TRBJ1-1 for the parts outside the CDR3, the full variable domain is EPEVTQTPSHQVTQMGQEVILRCVPISNHLYFYWYRQILGQKVEFLVSFYNNEISEKSEIFDDQFSVERPDGSNFTLKIRSTKLEDSAMYFCASSEPGTPEAFFGQGTRLTVV.

This sequence joins TRBV2 and TRBJ2-7, with D perhaps TRBD1 (5 bases). The germline CDR1 and CDR2 sequences are SNHLY and FYNNEI. The length of the CDR3 is 12 residues. With 11 bases removed from V and 0 bases from J, the gap between germline ends came to 11 bases. CDR3 DNA: TGTGCCTGCTCAGGGTCCTCCTACGAGCAGTACTTC. It yields the protein CACSGSSYEQYF.

The chain links TRBV12-3 or TRBV12-4 to TRBJ2-4; no reliable D call. The CDR3 is 13 residues long. Between the trimmed V and J ends, which lost 3 bases and 5 bases, there was a span of 8 bases. CDR3 in amino acids: CASSFGGENIQYF. CDR3 in DNA: TGTGCCAGCAGTTTTGGTGGAGAAAACATTCAGTACTTC.

The chain uses TRBV6-1 and TRBJ1-4; maybe TRBD1 (5 bases). Germline V lookup: CDR1 MNHNS, CDR2 SASEGT. The V end lost 3 bases, the J end lost 14 bases, and 13 bases lay between the germline ends. The CDR3 length is 12 residues. The CDR3 spells CASSDLGRYLFF. As DNA, the CDR3 is TGTGCCAGCAGTGACCTGGGACGCTACCTGTTTTTT.

The rearrangement joins TRBV9 to TRBJ1-4, with D uncertain. Germline CDR1 reads SGDLS; CDR2 reads YYNGEE. There are 16 residues in the CDR3. Trimming removed 0 bases at V and 5 bases at J, with 14 bases between. CDR3 amino acids: CASSVDSAIKNEKLFF. CDR3 nucleotide sequence: TGTGCCAGCAGCGTAGACTCAGCGATTAAAAATGAAAAACTGTTTTTT.

The rearrangement joins TRBV4-2 to TRBJ2-2; D might be TRBD1 (6 bases). Germline V gene sequence: CDR1 LGHNA, CDR2 YNFKEQ. V was pared by 0 bases and J by 2 bases, with 10 bases between. The CDR3 is made up of 16 amino acids. The CDR3 spells CASSQDWTENTGELFF. CDR3 DNA sequence: TGTGCCAGCAGCCAAGATTGGACAGAAAACACCGGGGAGCTGTTTTTT.

The chain uses TRBV15 and TRBJ1-4; tentatively, D is TRBD1 (5 bases). V gave up 0 bases and J gave up 5 bases, with 22 bases separating them. The CDR3 length is 19 residues. The germline gives CDR1 LNHNV, CDR2 YYDKDF (reference sequence). This CDR3 reads CATSRDLKWRWGRNEKLFF. The CDR3 DNA follows: TGTGCCACCAGCAGAGATCTAAAATGGCGATGGGGGAGAAATGAAAAACTGTTTTTT.

The J gene is TRBJ2-7, the V gene TRBV11-2; D remains unclear. CDR3 length equals 16 residues. Germline V gives CDR1 SGHAT, CDR2 FQNNGV. The V end lost 1 base, the J end lost 3 bases, and 16 bases lay between the germline ends. The CDR3 DNA reads TGTGCCAGCAGCTTAGCCCCTCGAGGCAGGTTCTACGAGCAGTACTTC. Translated, it gives CASSLAPRGRFYEQYF.

The chain links TRBV5-4 to TRBJ2-7, with D unresolved. Germline lookup yields CDR1 SGHNT and CDR2 YYREEE (reference sequence). The CDR3 length is 14 residues. Trimming left V 1 base short and J 2 bases short, with 10 bases between. The CDR3 is CASSLFSRPYEQYF. As DNA, the CDR3 is TGTGCCAGCAGCTTGTTTTCCAGGCCCTACGAGCAGTACTTC.

The chain couples TRBV6-5 to TRBJ1-1; D unresolved. V was pared by 2 bases and J by 6 bases, with 4 bases between. Germline assignment: CDR1 MNHEY and CDR2 SVGAGI. The length of the CDR3 is 11 residues. The CDR3 bases are TGTGCCAGCAGTTACCGCGCTGAAGCTTTCTTT. The encoded protein is CASSYRAEAFF.

The chain uses TRBV14 and TRBJ1-2, with 9 nucleotides matching TRBD1. CDR1 is SGHDN and CDR2 is FVKESK in the germline V gene. Unmatched junction bases numbered 6, after V lost 4 bases and J lost 3 bases. The CDR3 totals 15 residues. The CDR3 reads CASSLQTGGHYGYTF. CDR3 coding DNA: TGTGCCAGCAGCCTTCAGACAGGGGGGCACTATGGCTACACCTTC.

V and J are TRBV30 and TRBJ1-6; 7 bases align to TRBD1. In germline, CDR1 is GTSNPN, CDR2 SVGIG (reference sequence). This CDR3 is 16 amino acids long. The V segment lost 2 bases and the J segment 1 base; nucleotides outside the gene matches: 5. As DNA, the CDR3 is TGTGCCTGGAGTATCAGGGGACAGTCCTATAATTCACCCCTCCACTTT. Its translation: CAWSIRGQSYNSPLHF.

As DNA, the CDR3 is TGTGCCAGTAAGAAAGGAAACATTCAGTACTTC. Its protein is CASKKGNIQYF. The chain employs TRBV6-5 and TRBJ2-4; D gene ambiguous. Germline CDR1 MNHEY, CDR2 SVGAGI. The CDR3 runs 11 residues. Trimming took 9 bases from V and 6 from J, leaving 9 bases between them.

V usage is TRBV5-1 and J usage is TRBJ1-1; 7 positions agree with TRBD1. Germline V gene data show CDR1 as SGHRS and CDR2 as YFSETQ. V was clipped by 1 base and J by 5 bases; unmatched bases: 8. The CDR3 length is 15 residues. The CDR3 is CASSLTGVGGTEAFF. CDR3 DNA: TGCGCCAGCAGCTTGACAGGGGTTGGAGGAACTGAAGCTTTCTTT.